The TCR beta chain described here comes from a study of blood T cell repertoires in COVID-19. V was shortened by 7 bases and J by 1 base, with 16 bases between the two germline ends. The CDR3 extends over 15 amino acids. Germline CDR1 and CDR2: SEHNR and FQNEAQ (reference sequence). Methods used by the authors: By means of reference gene primer amplification, nucleated cell counts were estimated. Sequencing used immunoSEQ multiplex PCR; TCRdb keeps in-frame clones, though not all of them. The V and J calls and clone size were taken over from that table, and D and trimming were inferred from the DNA. The data contain 200,000 to 250,000 clones, 84% of them singletons.

The material sequenced was peripheral blood. The chain has TRBV7-9 and TRBJ1-2; tentatively, D is TRBD1 (5 bases). The source of this sequence is a man between 50 and 59 years old with active or convalescent COVID-19. This chain's CDR3 is CASTLGQGLNYGYTF. The CDR3, as DNA: TGTGCCAGCACACTGGGGCAGGGCCTTAACTATGGCTACACCTTC.